The entry that follows covers one TCR beta chain sequence. Patients of the Seattle cohort, enrolled during active infection, were followed longitudinally. The repertoire was sequenced with immunoSEQ multiplex PCR; TCRdb's copy has only in-frame clones and lacks some. The table has just over 250,000 clones, 80% to 90% seen once. The sample is drawn from a study of blood T cell repertoires in COVID-19. V lost 3 bases and J lost 7, with 12 bases in between. The germline V gene encodes CDR1 LGHNA and CDR2 YSLEER. The CDR3 is made up of 14 amino acids. The receptor was derived from a woman aged 65 to 85 with COVID-19, enrolled during active disease. Sequences were obtained from peripheral blood. This chain uses TRBV4-3 with TRBJ2-2, with D perhaps TRBD1 (5 bases). The CDR3 reads CASSHEGVFGELFF. The CDR3 nucleotides read TGCGCCAGCAGCCATGAAGGGGTATTCGGGGAGCTGTTTTTT.